The present T cell receptor (beta chain) was sequenced within a study of graft-versus-host responses after intestinal transplantation (dated by TCRdb to the early 2020s). Regarding the complete study: Recipients received multivisceral, liver-intestinal, or isolated intestinal transplants. Alloreactive clones were identified by sequencing pre-transplant mixed lymphocyte reaction products and comparing these products with unstimulated pre-transplant donor and recipient T cells. Of the roughly 26 intestinal transplant recipients enrolled in the cohort, one of whom was a retransplant, a few patients without pretransplant specimens were excluded. Donor T cell macrochimerism was defined as a peak of at least 4% donor T cells among recipient peripheral blood mononuclear cells. Anti-thymocyte globulin induction was given to all recipients, followed by maintenance tacrolimus and steroids for approximately 3 years. Bulk TCR-beta CDR3 sequencing was used to track graft-versus-host and host-versus-graft alloreactive T cell clones in the graft, circulation and bone marrow after intestinal transplantation. Rather than going through the commercial service, samples from a few later patients were sequenced in-house on an Illumina MiSeq and processed with MiXCR.

From the cysteine up to the phenylalanine, the CDR3 has a length of 16 residues. The sequence is cut down to CDR3 DNA, 48 bases in frame from base 1. Trimming takes 4 bases off V and 4 bases off J; junction bases not matched to a gene: 7. Based on the germline V gene, the CDR1 and CDR2 sequences are MNHNS and SASEGT. Receptor libraries were prepared by the immunoSEQ multiplex PCR assay. For most patients, high-throughput TCR-beta CDR3 sequencing of genomic DNA was performed by Adaptive Biotechnologies. The authors' analysis ran thus. TCR sequencing data were retrieved from Adaptive's ImmunoSEQ software for around 20 patients, whereas a few other patients were processed with MiXCR and VDJtools. CDR3 nucleotide sequences shared between donor and recipient were removed because the origin of such sequences could not be assigned. To count as alloreactive, a clone needed at least 2-fold expansion over unstimulated cells and a minimum CFSE-low frequency of 0.002% (template counts) or 0.001% (read counts). Mappable clones were those detected in sequenced pre-transplant spleen, lymph node, or MLR CFSE-low populations of the donor or recipient. Cumulative frequency of alloreactive clones was calculated as a percentage of all sequences weighted by copy number. TCRdb obtained this table from immuneACCESS and retained in-frame rearrangements with V and J assigned. These tables miss some clones; where compared with another copy, unresolved V genes account for less than half of the shortfall, and the remainder is unexplained. Clone size and the V and J calls come from that table; the DNA yielded D and trimming. This sample has approximately 8,200 clones in its table, and over 90% of those were observed once. Clones ranked in the top ten supply about 2% of the sample.

A remark on this clone: Its antigen is still unknown. No base qualities exist here, and no much larger clone lies one base off it.

Overall study outcomes, separate from this receptor: Patients with donor T cell macrochimerism had high GvH to HvG T cell clonal ratios in their allografts. Peak levels of circulating GvH clones were associated with declines in HvG clones early after transplant. Conclusions were limited by the relatively low number and heterogeneity of intestinal transplant patients. GvH clones were detected in recipient bone marrow, and some of these GvH clones were observed earlier in ileal mucosa or blood, consistent with an intestinal mucosal origin.

Blood samples were collected up to 4 times in the first month after transplant and then at least monthly when available. This clonotype was sampled from a human patient who received an intestinal transplant, so some T cells may come from the graft donor. This specimen consisted of PBMCs, obtained 11 days after intestinal transplantation. Recombination joined TRBV6-1 with TRBJ2-1; 10 bases in the junction line up with TRBD2. The CDR3 reads as follows: CASSALSGGTYNEQFF. The DNA sequence is given as TGTGCCAGCAGTGCCCTTAGCGGGGGGACTTACAATGAGCAGTTCTTC.